The clone carrying this T cell receptor beta chain was seen ten or more times. Its antigen is still unknown. The data derive from a study of regulatory T cells in long-lasting Graves disease. General study findings and limits: Gene preferences differed: TRBV28, TRBJ1-2, TRBJ2-5 in persistent cases. Those with persistent disease had in common more public clonotypes (more than 2,500) than new patients (roughly 970).

TCR beta libraries were built with iRepertoire HTBI primers and Arm-PCR of CDR3 regions. A single record per CDR3 protein comes from TCRdb applying MiXCR to the multiplex PCR reads. The data contain approximately 310,000 distinct CDR3 sequences, over 15% of them singletons. Time point denoted: newly diagnosed GD, antithyroid drugs for less than 3 months. The TCR library used RNA extracted from PBMCs. From each patient, nine milliliters of peripheral blood was drawn and collected into an EDTA anticoagulant tube. The V gene lost 4 bases and the J gene lost 7 bases, with 32 bases spanning the gap. Germline V CDR1 and CDR2: LGHNT, FRNRAP. The CDR3 loop spans 20 amino acids.

The chain is built from TRBV12-5 and TRBJ2-1, with TRBD2 as a possible D gene (6 bases). The sequenced sample was peripheral blood mononuclear cells (PBMCs), obtained at new diagnosis, from a patient treated with antithyroid drugs. The sequence derives from a female donor with Graves disease. CDR3 sequence reads: CASGWTEGVAALNSWNEQFF. The CDR3 DNA is TGTGCTAGTGGTTGGACCGAGGGCGTAGCGGCCCTAAACTCATGGAATGAGCAGTTCTTC.